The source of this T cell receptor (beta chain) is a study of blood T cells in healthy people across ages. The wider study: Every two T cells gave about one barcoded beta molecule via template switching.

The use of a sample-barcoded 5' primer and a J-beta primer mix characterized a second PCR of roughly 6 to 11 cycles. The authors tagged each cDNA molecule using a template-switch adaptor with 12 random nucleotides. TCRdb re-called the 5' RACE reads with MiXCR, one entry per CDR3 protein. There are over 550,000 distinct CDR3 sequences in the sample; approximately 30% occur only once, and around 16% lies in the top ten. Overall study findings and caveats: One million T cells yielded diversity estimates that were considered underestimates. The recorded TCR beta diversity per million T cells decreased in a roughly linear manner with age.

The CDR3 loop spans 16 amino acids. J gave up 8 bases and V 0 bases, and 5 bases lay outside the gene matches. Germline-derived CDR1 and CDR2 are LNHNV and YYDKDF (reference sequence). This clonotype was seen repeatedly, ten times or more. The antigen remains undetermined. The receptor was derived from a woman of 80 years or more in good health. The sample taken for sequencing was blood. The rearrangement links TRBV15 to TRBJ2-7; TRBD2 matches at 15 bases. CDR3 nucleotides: TGTGCCACCAGCAGAGATCCAGGACTAGCGGGGGGGCAGCAGTACTTC. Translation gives CATSRDPGLAGGQQYF.